This T cell receptor beta chain was sequenced in a study of T cells in Graves' hyperthyroidism and ophthalmopathy. Points from the study as a whole: Blood samples included most of the expanded thyroid clonotypes exceeding 0.001.

Trimming shortened V by 4 bases and J by 5 bases, and 20 bases separated the two germline ends. CDR3 length equals 16 residues. Germline-derived CDR1 and CDR2 are SEHNR and FQNEAQ (reference sequence). Amplified regions were TCR beta CDR3 sequences from RNA transcripts. When the TCR CDR3 underwent first-round RT-PCR, the HTBI primer set was used. TCRdb passed the multiplex PCR reads through MiXCR, listing each CDR3 protein once. The sample lists approximately 700,000 distinct CDR3 sequences; about 45% were seen once. A remark on this clonotype: Its target is unknown.

The rearrangement joins TRBV7-9 to TRBJ2-5; possible D gene TRBD2, 6 bases. This receptor was taken from an adult man with Graves' disease, either hyperthyroidism or ophthalmopathy (not recorded which). The sample comprised peripheral blood or thyroid tissue (not recorded which). The DNA for the CDR3 is TGTGCCAGCAGCTCCAATCGGAGGGGTTTGGCCGAGACCCAGTACTTC. Translation gives CASSSNRRGLAETQYF.